The entry below describes one T cell receptor beta chain. Reverse transcribed after extraction, RNA yielded cDNA as the sequencing template. Sequencing used immunoSEQ multiplex PCR; TCRdb keeps in-frame clones, though not all of them. This sample has nearly 95,000 clones, with just over 70% found just once. Sample treatment: oral pan-JAK inhibitor, 5-10 mg twice daily. The data stem from a study of CD8+ T cells in alopecia areata. Turning to the study itself: The SALT score measured affected scalp surface percentage in treated patients.

The CDR3 contains 13 residues. CDR1 is SQVTM, CDR2 ANQGSEA, per germline. Trimming stripped 6 bases from V and 0 bases from J, with 11 bases between. The specimen was CD8+ T cells sorted from blood, collected at week 44, from a patient treated with tofacitinib. This sequence originates from a human donor with alopecia areata. V and J are TRBV29-1 and TRBJ1-1; D unclear. CDR3 region: CSVQGGLNTEAFF. In DNA, the CDR3 is TGCAGCGTCCAAGGAGGTCTGAACACTGAAGCTTTCTTT.